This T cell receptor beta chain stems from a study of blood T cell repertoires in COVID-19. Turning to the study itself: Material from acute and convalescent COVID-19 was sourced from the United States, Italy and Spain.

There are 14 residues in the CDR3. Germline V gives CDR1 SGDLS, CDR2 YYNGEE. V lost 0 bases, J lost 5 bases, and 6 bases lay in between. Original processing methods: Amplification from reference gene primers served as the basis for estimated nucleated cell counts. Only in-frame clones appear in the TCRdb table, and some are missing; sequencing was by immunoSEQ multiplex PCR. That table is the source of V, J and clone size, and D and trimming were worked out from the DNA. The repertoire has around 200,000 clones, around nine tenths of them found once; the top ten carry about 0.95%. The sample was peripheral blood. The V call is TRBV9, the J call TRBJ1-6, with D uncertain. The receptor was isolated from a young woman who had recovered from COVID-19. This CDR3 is CASSVANHNSPLHF. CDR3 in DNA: TGTGCCAGCAGCGTAGCTAATCATAATTCACCCCTCCACTTT.